Below are 6 T cell receptor beta chains sequenced from a single sample in a study of T cell responses to AZD1222 COVID-19 vaccine. Some clones are missing from TCRdb's copy, which holds only in-frame ones; the method was immunoSEQ multiplex PCR. Of more than 150,000 clones listed, around 93% are singletons. The material sequenced was peripheral blood, taken on day 0 of AZD1222 vaccination. These TCRs come from an adult in good health.

V is TRBV12-3 or TRBV12-4 and J is TRBJ2-3; no definite D call. Trimming left V 6 bases short and J 4 bases short, with 5 bases between. The CDR3 loop spans 11 amino acids. In DNA, the CDR3 is TGTGCCAGCAGCCCCCCAGATACGCAGTATTTT. This gives the protein CASSPPDTQYF.

The V and J genes are TRBV28 and TRBJ2-1, with D possibly matching TRBD1 (6 bases). There are 12 residues in the CDR3. Germline CDR1 reads MDHEN; CDR2 reads SYDVKM. Trimming left V 5 bases short and J 11 bases short, with 13 bases between. The CDR3 DNA follows: TGTGCCAGCAGTACTAATGACAGGCAGCAGTTCTTC. Amino acid sequence: CASSTNDRQQFF. The variable domain in full, with the rest retrieved from reference TRBV28 and TRBJ2-1, is DVKVTQSSRYLVKRTGEKVFLECVQDMDHENMFWYRQDPGLGLRLIYFSYDVKMKEKGDIPEGYSVSREKKERFSLILESASTNQTSMYLCASSTNDRQQFFGPGTRLTVL.

The chain has TRBV10-2 and TRBJ2-7; D call uncertain. The CDR3 sequence is 11 residues long. Germline-derived CDR1 and CDR2 are WSHSY and SAAADI. V lost 2 bases to trimming and J lost 5 bases, with 4 bases between them. Written as DNA, the CDR3 is TGCGCCAGCAGTGAGGAGGACGAGCAGTACTTC. Protein product: CASSEEDEQYF.

The chain joins TRBV30 to TRBJ2-3; D gene unclear. The length of the CDR3 is 12 residues. Trimming pared 3 bases from V and 10 bases from J, leaving 14 bases between. Germline V gives CDR1 GTSNPN, CDR2 SVGIG (reference sequence). The CDR3 reads CAWSGFRRAQYF. The CDR3 coding sequence is TGTGCCTGGAGCGGGTTCCGGCGAGCGCAGTATTTT.

This clone was counted a single time. The chain carries TRBV6-2 or TRBV6-3 and TRBJ2-3; D not certain. The CDR3 is 13 residues long. Trimming left V 4 bases short and J 2 bases short, with 7 bases between. Germline V gives CDR1 MNHEY, CDR2 SVGEGT. The CDR3 loop reads CASSLGYTDTQYF. The CDR3 nucleotides read TGTGCCAGCAGTTTGGGGTACACAGATACGCAGTATTTT.

This clone occurred once. This chain uses TRBV27 with TRBJ1-2, with TRBD1 as a possible D gene (5 bases). Trimming removed 3 bases at V and 5 bases at J, with 10 bases between. The CDR3 totals 13 residues. Per the germline V gene, CDR1 is MNHEY and CDR2 is SMNVEV (reference sequence). The DNA for the CDR3 is TGTGCCAGCAGTTTCAGGGCGGGATATGGCTACACCTTC. Translation: CASSFRAGYGYTF.